One sample yielded the 7 T cell receptor beta chains listed below, sequenced in a study of blood T cell repertoires in COVID-19. Assay used: immunoSEQ multiplex PCR; TCRdb lists only in-frame clones, some missing. The sample holds fewer than 250,000 clones, about nine tenths seen once. Specimen: peripheral blood. The receptors were sampled from a woman in her 70s with acute or convalescent COVID-19.

The rearrangement uses TRBV4-3 and TRBJ2-7, with TRBD2 matching over 9 bases. Germline loops: CDR1 LGHNA, CDR2 YSLEER. The CDR3 has 15 residues. V lost 2 bases, J lost 5 bases, and 7 bases stayed unmatched. CDR3 sequence reads: CASSQFVGTSHEQYF. CDR3 coding DNA: TGCGCCAGCAGCCAATTCGTCGGGACTAGCCACGAGCAGTACTTC.

J is TRBJ2-1 and V is TRBV2; 9 bases match TRBD2. CDR3 length: 15 amino acids. V was clipped by 2 bases and J by 3 bases; unmatched bases: 2. The germline V gene encodes CDR1 SNHLY and CDR2 FYNNEI. CDR3 amino acids: CASSERRGGYNEQFF. The CDR3 region has the DNA TGTGCCAGCAGTGAAAGGCGGGGGGGCTACAATGAGCAGTTCTTC.

V usage is TRBV19 and J usage is TRBJ2-6; D remains ambiguous. Germline V gene lookup returns CDR1 LNHDA and CDR2 SQIVND (reference sequence). V was cut by 4 bases and J by 4 bases, with 11 bases left in between. The CDR3 sequence is 15 residues long. The CDR3 DNA sequence: TGTGCCAGTAGTACCGCGGATTCCGGGGCCAACGTCCTGACTTTC. Its translation: CASSTADSGANVLTF.

This clone was observed a few times. The V gene is TRBV5-5, the J gene TRBJ2-1; the D is unclear. The CDR3 sequence is 12 residues long. Per the germline V gene, CDR1 is SGHKS and CDR2 is YYEKEE (reference sequence). Trimming took off 3 bases at V and 9 bases at J, with 10 bases between the two ends. CDR3 in DNA: TGTGCCAGCAGCTACCAAAATAGTGAGCAGTTCTTC. Its translation is CASSYQNSEQFF.

This sequence joins TRBV5-1 and TRBJ1-4; 8 nucleotides align to TRBD1. J gave up 5 bases and V 0 bases, and 9 bases lay outside the gene matches. The CDR3 totals 17 residues. Germline CDR1 SGHRS, CDR2 YFSETQ. Here the CDR3 reads CASSLAGRGRANEKLFF. CDR3 nucleotide sequence: TGCGCCAGCAGCTTGGCCGGCAGGGGGCGCGCGAATGAAAAACTGTTTTTT.

This chain links TRBV4-3 with TRBJ2-5; 8 nucleotides match TRBD1. Germline-derived CDR1 and CDR2 are LGHNA and YSLEER. V trimming: 4 bases; J trimming: 4 bases; junction bases outside the gene matches: 11. The CDR3 has 16 amino acids. The CDR3 is CASSPSWTGTGETQYF. In nucleotides, the CDR3 is TGCGCCAGCAGCCCCTCCTGGACAGGGACAGGAGAGACCCAGTACTTC.

This clone has just a few counts. The gene calls are TRBV5-1 and TRBJ2-2; TRBD1 matches 8 bases. Germline V CDR1 and CDR2: SGHRS, YFSETQ. The CDR3 is made up of 15 amino acids. Trimming cost V 7 bases and J 5 bases; bases outside gene matches: 10. Written as DNA, the CDR3 is TGCGCCAGCGGACGGTCAGGGGGCTCAACCGGGGAGCTGTTTTTT. This codes for CASGRSGGSTGELFF.